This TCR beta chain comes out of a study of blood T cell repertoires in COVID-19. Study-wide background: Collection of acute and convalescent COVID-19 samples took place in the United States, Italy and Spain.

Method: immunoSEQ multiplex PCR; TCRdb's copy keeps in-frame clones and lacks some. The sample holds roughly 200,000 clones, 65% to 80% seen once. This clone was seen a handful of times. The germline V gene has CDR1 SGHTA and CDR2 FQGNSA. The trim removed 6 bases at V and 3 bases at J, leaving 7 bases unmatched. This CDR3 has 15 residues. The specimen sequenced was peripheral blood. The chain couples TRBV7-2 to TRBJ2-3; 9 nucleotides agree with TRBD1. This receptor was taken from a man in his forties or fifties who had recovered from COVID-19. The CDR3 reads CASSLDRGKTDTQYF. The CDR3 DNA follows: TGTGCCAGCAGTCTCGACAGGGGGAAAACAGATACGCAGTATTTT.